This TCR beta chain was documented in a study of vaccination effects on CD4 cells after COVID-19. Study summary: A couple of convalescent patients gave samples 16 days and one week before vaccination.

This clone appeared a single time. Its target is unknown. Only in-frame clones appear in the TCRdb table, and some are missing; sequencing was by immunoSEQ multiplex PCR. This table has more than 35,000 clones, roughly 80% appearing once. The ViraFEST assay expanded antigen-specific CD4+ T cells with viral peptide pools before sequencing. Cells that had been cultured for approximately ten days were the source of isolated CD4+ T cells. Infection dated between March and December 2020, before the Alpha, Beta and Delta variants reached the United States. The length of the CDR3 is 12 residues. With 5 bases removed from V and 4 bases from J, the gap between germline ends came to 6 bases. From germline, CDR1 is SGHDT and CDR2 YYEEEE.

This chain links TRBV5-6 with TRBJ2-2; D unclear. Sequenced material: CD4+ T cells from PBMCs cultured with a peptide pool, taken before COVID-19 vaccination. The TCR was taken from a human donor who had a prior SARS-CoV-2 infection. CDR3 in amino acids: CASSRLTGELFF. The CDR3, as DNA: TGTGCCAGCAGTAGGCTCACCGGGGAGCTGTTTTTT.